The clone carrying this TCR beta chain came up many times. The antigen remains unidentified. The CDR3 runs 20 residues. Germline V gene data show CDR1 as MNHEY and CDR2 as SVGAGI. Unmatched junction bases numbered 21, after V lost 5 bases and J lost 3 bases. The source of the sample is a study of T-cell memory formation after mild COVID-19. The 5'RACE method, run with constant-segment primers, produced TCR alpha and TCR beta cDNA libraries (carrying sample barcodes and UMIs). A single record per CDR3 protein comes from TCRdb applying MiXCR to the 5' RACE reads. Among roughly 550,000 distinct CDR3 sequences, about 20% were seen once, and the ten largest hold 9.5% to 15%. Study outcomes and limitations: Pre-infection memory held some responding clones, suggesting pre-existing cross-reactive T cells responded. Clones contracting day 15 to 85 were balanced CD4/CD8; later expanders leaned CD4+.

Material for sequencing was PBMCs or a T cell subset sorted from them (not recorded which). This clonotype originated in an adult woman who had mild COVID-19 (a few samples of this study predate the infection). Cell type and time point are not known. The rearrangement uses TRBV6-5 and TRBJ2-5; 10 bases align to TRBD2. The CDR3 nucleotides read TGTGCCAGCAGTCCCGAGGCCCCAATCGGGCTAGCGGGGGATGAAGAGACCCAGTACTTC. This encodes CASSPEAPIGLAGDEETQYF.